These 9 T cell receptor beta chains came from one sample sequenced in a study of control samples from healthy donors and cancer patients. Libraries were prepared by immunoSEQ multiplex PCR; TCRdb keeps only in-frame clonotypes and omits some of them. The sample table sets out about 190,000 clones. Sequencing used blood. Receptors were obtained from a woman aged 30 to 39 in good health.

The chain links TRBV28 to TRBJ2-5; D is unresolved. Trimming pared 3 bases from V and 5 bases from J, leaving 10 bases between. This CDR3 region has 13 residues. Germline CDR1 MDHEN, CDR2 SYDVKM. This chain's CDR3 is CASSLPALETQYF. The CDR3 DNA reads TGTGCCAGCAGTTTGCCAGCTCTGGAGACCCAGTACTTC.

The chain is built from TRBV28 and TRBJ2-7; TRBD1 agrees at 7 bases. V lost 5 bases, J lost 3 bases, and 4 bases stayed unmatched. CDR1 and CDR2 from the germline V gene are MDHEN and SYDVKM. The CDR3 consists of 13 residues. CDR3 in DNA: TGTGCCAGCAGTCAAGGGACAGACTACGAGCAGTACTTC. Translating gives CASSQGTDYEQYF.

The chain links TRBV11-2 to TRBJ1-1; D may be TRBD1 (6 bases). Trimming stripped 3 bases from V and 7 bases from J, with 18 bases between. CDR1 is SGHAT and CDR2 is FQNNGV in the germline V gene. This CDR3 has 15 amino acids. In DNA form, the CDR3 reads TGTGCCAGCAGCTTGTTCCGGGCAGGGGAGGATGAAGCTTTCTTT. As protein: CASSLFRAGEDEAFF.

This chain links TRBV19 with TRBJ2-3; the D call may be TRBD1 or TRBD2 (6 bases each). The CDR3 covers 16 residues. The V and J ends lost 5 bases and 0 bases respectively, with 15 bases between them. The germline V gene encodes CDR1 LNHDA and CDR2 SQIVND (reference sequence). The CDR3 sequence: CASSYGGRSSTDTQYF. The CDR3 region has the DNA TGTGCCAGTAGTTACGGGGGCCGATCTAGCACAGATACGCAGTATTTT.

V is TRBV2 and J is TRBJ1-2; 7 nucleotides match TRBD1. CDR1 is SNHLY, CDR2 FYNNEI, per germline. The CDR3 extends over 13 amino acids. Trimming took 7 bases from V and 2 from J; bases not matched to a gene: 4. The CDR3 nucleotides read TGTGCCAGCACCGGGACAGACAACTATGGCTACACCTTC. This gives the protein CASTGTDNYGYTF. Filled out from reference TRBV2 and TRBJ1-2, the complete variable domain reads EPEVTQTPSHQVTQMGQEVILRCVPISNHLYFYWYRQILGQKVEFLVSFYNNEISEKSEIFDDQFSVERPDGSNFTLKIRSTKLEDSAMYFCASTGTDNYGYTFGSGTRLTVV.

The J gene is TRBJ2-1, the V gene TRBV21-1; no DNA check was done on the table's D call, TRBD1. TRBV21-1 is labeled a pseudogene. The CDR3 runs to 17 residues. In DNA form, the CDR3 reads TGTGCCAGCAGCAGACGATACGACAGGGTAGAGGGCAATGAGCAGTTCTTC. It is translated as CASSRRYDRVEGNEQFF.

The chain links TRBV6-5 to TRBJ2-7; 8 bases match TRBD1. Germline assignment: CDR1 MNHEY and CDR2 SVGAGI. After removal of 7 bases from V and 3 bases from J, the junction contained 8 bases not matched to a gene. The CDR3 runs 14 residues. The chain's CDR3 is CASTGQGSFYEQYF. CDR3 nucleotides: TGTGCCAGCACCGGACAGGGTTCTTTCTACGAGCAGTACTTC.

The gene calls are TRBV3-1 (or the pseudogene TRBV3-2) and TRBJ1-4; 7 positions agree with TRBD1. V lost 7 bases, J lost 6 bases, and 5 bases stayed unmatched. CDR1 and CDR2 (germline): LGHDT, YNNKEL (reference sequence). The CDR3 loop spans 13 amino acids. CDR3 in amino acids: CASNQQGYEKLFF. The CDR3 DNA is TGTGCCAGCAATCAACAGGGGTATGAAAAACTGTTTTTT.

The chain uses TRBV9 and TRBJ2-2, with 7 positions matching TRBD1. The CDR3 runs to 15 residues. Germline loops: CDR1 SGDLS, CDR2 YYNGEE. V lost 3 bases to trimming and J lost 5 bases; unmatched junction nucleotides: 7. The CDR3 loop reads CASSARQGETGELFF. CDR3 nucleotide sequence: TGTGCCAGCAGCGCCCGACAGGGCGAAACCGGGGAGCTGTTTTTT. The variable domain in full, completed from reference TRBV9 and TRBJ2-2, reads DSGVTQTPKHLITATGQRVTLRCSPRSGDLSVYWYQQSLDQGLQFLIQYYNGEERAKGNILERFSAQQFPDLHSELNLSSLELGDSALYFCASSARQGETGELFFGEGSRLTVL.